This note documents a single T cell receptor (beta chain) sequence. What it binds is unknown. The entry originates in a study of T cell responses to AZD1222 COVID-19 vaccine. Study-wide points: Repertoire sampling was restricted to post-peak T cell response timepoints. Within unmutated variant regions lay the reported targets of nearly half of spike-specific TCRs. Clonal diversity may have been underestimated, and the donors were mostly white British, with more females than males.

Profiling relied on immunoSEQ multiplex PCR, and the TCRdb table lists in-frame clones only, not all of them. The repertoire holds tens of thousands of clones, with 75% to 90% as singletons. Germline assignment: CDR1 MNHNS and CDR2 SASEGT. The CDR3 loop spans 15 amino acids. V lost 0 bases, J lost 6 bases, and 14 bases lay in between. The rearrangement links TRBV6-1 to TRBJ1-2, with a weak D call TRBD1 (6 bases). The receptor comes from an adult who received the AZD1222 COVID-19 vaccine. Sequencing used peripheral blood, obtained 28 days after the second AZD1222 dose. CDR3 nucleotides: TGTGCCAGCAGTGAAGCCGGTACAGGGAAGGATGGCTACACCTTC. Amino acids: CASSEAGTGKDGYTF.